These T cell receptor beta chains were read from a single sample in a study of blood T cell repertoires in COVID-19. Only in-frame clones appear in the TCRdb table, and some are missing; sequencing was by immunoSEQ multiplex PCR. The top ten hold roughly a tenth of the sample, which has about 330,000 clones, around 90% seen once. The sequenced sample was peripheral blood. The receptors stem from a man younger than 40 with COVID-19, enrolled during active disease. CDR3s include the opening cysteine and the closing phenylalanine or tryptophan. The D gene is left open where the match is weak. Clone sizes are given selectively: once, few, many, or a class where the clone is expanded.

D gene	V gene	J gene	clone size	CDR3 protein	CDR3 DNA
NA	TRBV6-5	TRBJ2-7	NA	CASRAGTSYYEQYF	TGTGCCAGCAGGGCCGGGACAAGCTACTACGAGCAGTACTTC
TRBD1	TRBV18	TRBJ2-1	NA	CASSPPSPIGTVYNEQFF	TGTGCCAGCTCACCACCGTCACCCATAGGGACAGTTTACAATGAGCAGTTCTTC
TRBD1	TRBV7-3	TRBJ1-5	NA	CASSQDRDQPQHF	TGTGCCAGCAGCCAGGACAGGGATCAGCCCCAGCATTTT
TRBD1	TRBV19	TRBJ1-5	NA	CASSISLVGGTGGNQPQHF	TGTGCCAGTAGTATAAGCTTGGTTGGCGGGACAGGGGGCAATCAGCCCCAGCATTTT
NA	TRBV4-2	TRBJ2-5	NA	CASSQDWTAHWETQYF	TGTGCCAGCAGCCAAGATTGGACAGCCCACTGGGAGACCCAGTACTTC
TRBD2	TRBV6-5	TRBJ2-1	NA	CASSYKRGYNEQFF	TGTGCCAGCAGTTACAAGCGGGGCTACAATGAGCAGTTCTTC
NA	TRBV5-1	TRBJ1-3	NA	CASSPGQSSGNTIYF	TGCGCCAGCAGCCCAGGACAGAGCTCTGGAAACACCATATATTTT
NA	TRBV27	TRBJ1-2	NA	CASSLRGTYGYTF	TGTGCCAGCAGTTTAAGGGGTACCTATGGCTACACCTTC
NA	TRBV5-5	TRBJ2-2	NA	CASSLAANTGELFF	TGTGCCAGCAGCTTAGCCGCTAACACCGGGGAGCTGTTTTTT
NA	TRBV28	TRBJ1-4	NA	CASSLSSGVREKLFF	TGTGCCAGCAGTTTAAGCTCAGGGGTCAGGGAAAAACTGTTTTTT
TRBD2	TRBV13	TRBJ2-1	NA	CASSSRGGSGNEQFF	TGTGCCAGCAGCTCGCGGGGGGGCAGTGGCAATGAGCAGTTCTTC
TRBD2	TRBV6-5	TRBJ2-1	NA	CASSLGLAGYEQFF	TGTGCCAGCAGTTTGGGACTAGCGGGATATGAGCAGTTCTTC
TRBD1	TRBV7-2	TRBJ1-1	NA	CASSLRQGSLGEAFF	TGTGCCAGCAGCCTCCGACAGGGCAGTTTGGGTGAAGCTTTCTTT
TRBD1	TRBV29-1	TRBJ2-7	NA	CSAGQWTGANEQYF	TGCAGCGCCGGGCAGTGGACAGGCGCTAACGAGCAGTACTTC
NA	TRBV6-5	TRBJ2-4	NA	CASSYGRGSSRDIQYF	TGTGCCAGCAGTTACGGTCGGGGATCTTCTCGGGACATTCAGTACTTC
NA	TRBV2	TRBJ2-7	NA	CASKMTAPEQYF	TGTGCCAGCAAAATGACAGCGCCCGAGCAGTACTTC
TRBD2	TRBV4-1	TRBJ2-7	NA	CASSQGLAGGMGHEQYF	TGCGCCAGCAGCCAAGGACTAGCGGGAGGGATGGGCCACGAGCAGTACTTC
TRBD1	TRBV6-2/TRBV6-3	TRBJ1-1	NA	CASSTPDRAAFF	TGTGCCAGCAGTACCCCTGACAGGGCTGCTTTCTTT
NA	TRBV15	TRBJ2-4	once	CATSRGPFGGLAKNIQYF	TGTGCCACCAGCAGAGGACCCTTTGGAGGCCTAGCCAAAAACATTCAGTACTTC
TRBD1	TRBV10-3	TRBJ1-4	NA	CAISDRTGEKLFF	TGTGCCATCAGTGACCGGACAGGCGAAAAACTGTTTTTT
TRBD1	TRBV4-3	TRBJ2-7	NA	CASSLNARTGSSSYEQYF	TGCGCCAGCAGCCTTAACGCGAGGACAGGGTCGAGCTCCTACGAGCAGTACTTC
TRBD2	TRBV7-3	TRBJ2-3	NA	CASSPGTSGYTQYF	TGTGCCAGCAGCCCGGGGACTAGCGGTTATACGCAGTATTTT
NA	TRBV6-6	TRBJ1-4	NA	CASSYSGGTNEKLFF	TGTGCCAGCAGTTACTCCGGCGGAACTAATGAAAAACTGTTTTTT
TRBD1	TRBV10-3	TRBJ2-1	NA	CAISPEGALNEQFF	TGTGCCATCAGCCCAGAGGGGGCCCTCAATGAGCAGTTCTTC
TRBD1	TRBV27	TRBJ2-1	NA	CASSFGTGFGEQFF	TGTGCCAGCAGTTTTGGGACAGGGTTCGGGGAGCAGTTCTTC
NA	TRBV18	TRBJ1-5	NA	CASSPITDQPQHF	TGTGCCAGCTCACCAATTACAGATCAGCCCCAGCATTTT
NA	TRBV7-9	TRBJ2-3	NA	CASSLDRRGAPDTQYF	TGTGCCAGCAGCTTAGACCGCAGGGGCGCACCAGATACGCAGTATTTT
TRBD1	TRBV2	TRBJ2-1	NA	CASSEHGQGANEQFF	TGTGCCAGCAGTGAACACGGACAGGGGGCCAATGAGCAGTTCTTC
TRBD1	TRBV3-1/TRBV3-2	TRBJ2-5	NA	CASSQPQGAVETQYF	TGTGCCAGCAGCCAACCACAGGGGGCGGTTGAGACCCAGTACTTC
TRBD1	TRBV14	TRBJ2-1	NA	CASSQRTGVPYWVNNEQFF	TGTGCCAGCAGCCAGAGGACAGGGGTCCCCTATTGGGTCAACAATGAGCAGTTCTTC
TRBD1	TRBV19	TRBJ2-2	NA	CASSSGTANTGELFF	TGTGCCAGTAGTTCAGGGACAGCGAACACCGGGGAGCTGTTTTTT
NA	TRBV5-6	TRBJ2-3	NA	CASSLEFRTGTDTQYF	TGTGCCAGCAGCTTGGAGTTCAGGACGGGGACAGATACGCAGTATTTT
NA	TRBV28	TRBJ1-5	NA	CASSLHLNQPQHF	TGTGCCAGCAGTTTACACTTAAATCAGCCCCAGCATTTT
NA	TRBV7-3	TRBJ2-7	NA	CASSFGGSLSYEQYF	TGTGCCAGCAGCTTCGGCGGTAGTCTTTCCTACGAGCAGTACTTC
NA	TRBV6-4	TRBJ1-5	NA	CASSDRFRPPQHF	TGTGCCAGCAGTGACAGATTCAGGCCGCCCCAGCATTTT
TRBD1	TRBV5-6	TRBJ1-1	NA	CASSPRWDSYMNTEAFF	TGTGCCAGCAGCCCGCGGTGGGACAGCTACATGAACACTGAAGCTTTCTTT
NA	TRBV9	TRBJ2-3	NA	CASSVGAVSADTQYF	TGTGCCAGCAGCGTTGGTGCCGTTAGCGCAGATACGCAGTATTTT
NA	TRBV24-1	TRBJ2-7	NA	CATSDYRGEQYF	TGTGCCACCAGTGATTATAGGGGGGAGCAGTACTTC
NA	TRBV27	TRBJ2-1	NA	CASSLRSGWVPVSGQFF	TGTGCCAGCAGTTTAAGGTCCGGGTGGGTCCCCGTTTCGGGGCAGTTCTTC
TRBD1	TRBV29-1	TRBJ2-1	NA	CSVRTGYNEQFF	TGCAGCGTGCGGACAGGGTATAATGAGCAGTTCTTC
NA	TRBV7-8	TRBJ1-3	NA	CASSLGGGGSSGNTIYF	TGTGCCAGCAGCTTAGGTGGGGGGGGTAGCTCTGGAAACACCATATATTTT
TRBD2	TRBV18	TRBJ2-5	once	CASSPGAGGPKETQYF	TGTGCCAGCTCACCAGGAGCGGGGGGGCCTAAAGAGACCCAGTACTTC